These 19 T cell receptor beta chains came from one sample sequenced in a study of beta chain features in type 1 diabetes. The study's findings and limits: The study found moderately but significantly shorter TCRB CDR3s in all four CD4+ subsets of Type 1 diabetes patients.

For these receptors, no antigen is known. The investigators reverse transcribed all of the isolated RNA, so they sequenced expressed TCRB transcripts. Assay: immunoSEQ multiplex PCR; the TCRdb copy retains only in-frame clones and omits some. The sample shows 500,000 to 850,000 clones, 11% to 15% of them seen only once. The sequenced sample consisted of naive CD4+ T cells from blood. These receptors were taken from a man aged 18 to 30 with type 1 diabetes.

V and J are TRBV20-1 and TRBJ2-4; a weak D match, TRBD2 (5 bases). With 6 bases removed from V and 14 bases from J, the gap between germline ends came to 14 bases. The CDR3 sequence is 10 residues long. The germline V gene has CDR1 DFQATT and CDR2 SNEGSKA (reference sequence). The CDR3 here is CSAGRGVKYF. The CDR3 bases are TGCAGTGCAGGACGGGGAGTGAAGTACTTC.

The genes are TRBV20-1 and TRBJ2-3; D not certain. Germline lookup yields CDR1 DFQATT and CDR2 SNEGSKA (reference sequence). The CDR3 extends over 11 amino acids. CDR3 bases: TGCAGCCGCGCAAGCGCAGATACGCAGTATTTT. Residues: CSRASADTQYF.

This clone turned up a few times. This sequence joins TRBV9 and TRBJ2-5; 12 bases align to TRBD1. CDR1 and CDR2 from the germline V gene are SGDLS and YYNGEE. V trimming: 4 bases; J trimming: 5 bases; junction bases outside the gene matches: 6. This CDR3 spans 15 amino acids. The CDR3 nucleotides read TGTGCCAGCAGCACTCGGGACAGGGGGCCGGAGACCCAGTACTTC. Its protein is CASSTRDRGPETQYF.

This sequence joins TRBV29-1 and TRBJ1-1; no firm D call. V was clipped by 7 bases and J by 1 base, with 13 bases between them. Germline CDR1 reads SQVTM; CDR2 reads ANQGSEA. This CDR3 is 13 amino acids long. The CDR3, as DNA: TGCAGCGGGTGGACGGCCCCGAACACTGAAGCTTTCTTT. It codes for CSGWTAPNTEAFF.

The J gene is TRBJ2-1, the V gene TRBV20-1, with D unresolved. Trimming removed 3 bases at V and 7 bases at J, with 7 bases between. Germline lookup yields CDR1 DFQATT and CDR2 SNEGSKA (reference sequence). This CDR3 spans 11 amino acids. CDR3 nucleotides: TGCAGTGCTAGCCAGTGGAATGAGCAGTTCTTC. Protein product: CSASQWNEQFF.

The genes are TRBV10-3 and TRBJ2-3; D gene uncertain. The length of the CDR3 is 13 residues. The V gene's germline CDR1 is ENHRY and CDR2 SYGVKD. Between the trimmed V and J ends, which lost 6 bases and 7 bases, there was a span of 14 bases. CDR3 sequence: CAISEVSANTQYF. For the CDR3, the DNA is TGTGCCATCAGCGAAGTCTCAGCCAATACGCAGTATTTT.

This clone came up a few times. The chain combines TRBV14 with TRBJ1-5, with 7 positions matching TRBD1. The V gene end was trimmed by 3 bases and the J gene end by 0 bases; junction bases not matched to a gene: 2. The CDR3 is 15 residues long. Germline V lookup: CDR1 SGHDN, CDR2 FVKESK. The CDR3 bases are TGTGCCAGCAGCCACAACAGGGGTAGCAATCAGCCCCAGCATTTT. Protein sequence: CASSHNRGSNQPQHF.

This clone showed up just a few times. The chain employs TRBV6-1 and TRBJ2-1, with D perhaps TRBD1 or TRBD2 (5 bases each). In germline, CDR1 is MNHNS, CDR2 SASEGT. V lost 10 bases and J lost 4, with 17 bases in between. The CDR3 contains 14 residues. The chain's CDR3 is CAISRDGPYNEQFF. Here the CDR3 DNA reads TGTGCCATCAGCCGGGACGGACCTTACAATGAGCAGTTCTTC.

The J gene is TRBJ2-1, the V gene TRBV30, with D unclear. Germline V gene lookup returns CDR1 GTSNPN and CDR2 SVGIG (reference sequence). Trimming left V 0 bases short and J 7 bases short, with 7 bases between. This CDR3 is built from 12 residues. CDR3 amino acids: CAWSVQPNEQFF. CDR3 nucleotides: TGTGCCTGGAGTGTCCAGCCGAATGAGCAGTTCTTC. Looking up the rest from reference TRBV30 and TRBJ2-1 gives the full variable domain: SQTIHQWPATLVQPVGSPLSLECTVEGTSNPNLYWYRQAAGRGLQLLFYSVGIGQISSEVPQNLSASRPQDRQFILSSKKLLLSDSGFYLCAWSVQPNEQFFGPGTRLTVL.

A word on this clone: This clone may be a read error of a much larger clone one base away. The sample carries other DNA sequences with the same CDR3. J is TRBJ2-3 and V is TRBV7-2; D gene ambiguous. The CDR3 has 11 amino acids. V was shortened by 2 bases and J by 4 bases, with 1 base between the two germline ends. Germline CDR1 and CDR2: SGHTA and FQGNSA. CDR3 region: CASSLSDTQYF. DNA for the CDR3: TGTGCCAGCAGCTTATCAGATACGCAGTATTTT.

The J gene is TRBJ2-4, the V gene TRBV30; maybe TRBD2 (5 bases). Trimming cost V 0 bases and J 6 bases, with 12 bases left between them. The CDR3 covers 14 residues. Germline CDR1 GTSNPN, CDR2 SVGIG (reference sequence). The CDR3 is CAWSVTGIVNIQYF. The CDR3 bases are TGTGCCTGGAGTGTAACCGGGATAGTAAACATTCAGTACTTC.

On this clone: A clone one base away is much larger, so this may be a read error. Other DNA sequences within the sample encode an identical CDR3. V and J are TRBV28 and TRBJ2-7, with D unclear. V lost 6 bases and J 2 bases, leaving 5 bases between the germline ends. The CDR3 is 11 residues long. Germline V CDR1 and CDR2: MDHEN, SYDVKM. CDR3 amino acids: CASSLTYEQYF. CDR3 nucleotide sequence: TGTGCCAGCAGCTTAACCTACGAGCAGTACTTC.

This clone came up a few times. The chain uses TRBV30 and TRBJ1-1, with 7 bases aligning to TRBD1. Germline assignment: CDR1 GTSNPN and CDR2 SVGIG (reference sequence). The CDR3 totals 12 residues. The V segment lost 0 bases and the J segment 8 bases; nucleotides outside the gene matches: 3. In DNA, the CDR3 is TGTGCCTGGAGTGTCAGGACAGGAGAAGCTTTCTTT. As protein: CAWSVRTGEAFF.

V usage is TRBV27 and J usage is TRBJ2-3; maybe TRBD1 (5 bases). The germline V gene has CDR1 MNHEY and CDR2 SMNVEV (reference sequence). CDR3 length: 14 residues. V was pared by 6 bases and J by 4 bases, with 14 bases between. CDR3 loop: CASSGHRPADTQYF. The CDR3 coding sequence is TGTGCCAGCAGCGGACACCGCCCTGCAGATACGCAGTATTTT.

The genes are TRBV7-6 and TRBJ2-5; D is possibly TRBD2 (5 bases). Trimming shortened V by 7 bases and J by 4 bases, and 13 bases separated the two germline ends. Per the germline V gene, CDR1 is SGHVS and CDR2 is FNYEAQ. The CDR3 runs 13 residues. The CDR3 loop reads CASTSGGTETQYF. CDR3 nucleotides: TGTGCCAGCACCTCTGGAGGTACAGAGACCCAGTACTTC.

The rearrangement links TRBV28 to TRBJ1-2; possibly TRBD1 for D (5 bases). CDR3 size: 14 residues. Trimming shortened V by 4 bases and J by 6 bases, and 15 bases separated the two germline ends. The V gene's germline CDR1 is MDHEN and CDR2 SYDVKM. The CDR3 DNA follows: TGTGCCAGCAGTTCCTACCGGGACTGGGATGGCTACACCTTC. Its translation is CASSSYRDWDGYTF.

J is TRBJ2-1 and V is TRBV7-9, with a possible D match to TRBD2 (5 bases). The V gene lost 2 bases and the J gene lost 8 bases, with 16 bases spanning the gap. CDR1 is SEHNR and CDR2 is FQNEAQ in the germline V gene (reference sequence). CDR3 size: 15 residues. The CDR3 here is CASSLNSVAIDEQFF. CDR3 nucleotides: TGTGCCAGCAGCTTAAACTCGGTAGCGATCGATGAGCAGTTCTTC.

The chain carries TRBV7-2 and TRBJ2-5, with a possible D match to TRBD2 (6 bases). The CDR3 runs 14 residues. Germline CDR1 SGHTA, CDR2 FQGNSA. Trimming left V 2 bases short and J 5 bases short, with 12 bases between. The DNA of the CDR3 is TGTGCCAGCAGCTTATCAGGAGGGAAGGAGACCCAGTACTTC. This encodes CASSLSGGKETQYF.

The chain joins TRBV30 to TRBJ2-1; the match to TRBD2 covers 7 bases. The V segment lost 3 bases and the J segment 8 bases; nucleotides outside the gene matches: 1. CDR1 GTSNPN and CDR2 SVGIG come from the germline V gene (reference sequence). The CDR3 is 11 amino acids. The CDR3 loop reads CAWRRGYEQFF. In DNA form, the CDR3 reads TGTGCCTGGAGGCGGGGGTATGAGCAGTTCTTC.